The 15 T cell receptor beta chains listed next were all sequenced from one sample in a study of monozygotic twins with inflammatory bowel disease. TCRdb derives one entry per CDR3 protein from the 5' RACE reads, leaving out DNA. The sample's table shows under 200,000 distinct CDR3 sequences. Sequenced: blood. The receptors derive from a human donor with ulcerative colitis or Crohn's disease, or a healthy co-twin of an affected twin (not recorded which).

Here the CDR3 reads CASSLETGLDTQYF. V is TRBV5-1 and J is TRBJ2-3; there is no DNA to check the TCRdb D call of TRBD1. Germline assignment: CDR1 SGHRS and CDR2 YFSETQ. The CDR3 is made up of 14 amino acids.

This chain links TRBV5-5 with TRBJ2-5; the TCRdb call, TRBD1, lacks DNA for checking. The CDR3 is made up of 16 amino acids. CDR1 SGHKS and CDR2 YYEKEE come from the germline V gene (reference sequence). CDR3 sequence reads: CASSAITRGSQETQYF.

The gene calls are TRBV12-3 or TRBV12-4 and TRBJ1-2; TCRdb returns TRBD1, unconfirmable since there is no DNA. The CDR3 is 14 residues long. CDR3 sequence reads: CASSLNNRGFGYTF.

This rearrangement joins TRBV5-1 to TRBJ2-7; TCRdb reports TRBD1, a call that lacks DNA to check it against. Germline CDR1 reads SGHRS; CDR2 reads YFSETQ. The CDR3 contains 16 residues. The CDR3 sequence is CASSLAGTGLYYEQYF.

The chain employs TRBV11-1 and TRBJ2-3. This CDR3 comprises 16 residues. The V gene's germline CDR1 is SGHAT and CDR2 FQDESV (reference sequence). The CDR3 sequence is CASSLETSAYTDTQYF.

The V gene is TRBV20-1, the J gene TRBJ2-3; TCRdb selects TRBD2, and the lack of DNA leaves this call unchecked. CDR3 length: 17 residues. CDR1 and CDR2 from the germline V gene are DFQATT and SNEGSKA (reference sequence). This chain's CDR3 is CSAGGTSGGSRGDTQYF.

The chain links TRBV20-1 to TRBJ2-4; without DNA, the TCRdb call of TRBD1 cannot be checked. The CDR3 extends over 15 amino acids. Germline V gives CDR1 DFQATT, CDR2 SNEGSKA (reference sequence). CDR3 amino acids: CSARFNGGAENIQYF.

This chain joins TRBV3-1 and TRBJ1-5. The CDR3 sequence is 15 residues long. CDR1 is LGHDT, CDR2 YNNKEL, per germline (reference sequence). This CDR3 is CASSQDFGLGQPQHF.

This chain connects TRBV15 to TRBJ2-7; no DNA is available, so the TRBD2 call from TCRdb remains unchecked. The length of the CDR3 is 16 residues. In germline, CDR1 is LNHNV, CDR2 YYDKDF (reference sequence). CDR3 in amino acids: CATRGLAGASYREQYF.

CDR3 sequence: CATSSLGQKILTGELFF. The chain carries TRBV15 and TRBJ2-2; TCRdb lists TRBD1, though no DNA is available to test this call. Per germline, CDR1 LNHNV and CDR2 YYDKDF (reference sequence). This CDR3 is built from 17 residues. The full variable domain, with the rest looked up from reference TRBV15 and TRBJ2-2, is DAMVIQNPRYQVTQFGKPVTLSCSQTLNHNVMYWYQQKSSQAPKLLFHYYDKDFNNEADTPDNFQSRRPNTSFCFLDIRSPGLGDTAMYLCATSSLGQKILTGELFFGEGSRLTVL.

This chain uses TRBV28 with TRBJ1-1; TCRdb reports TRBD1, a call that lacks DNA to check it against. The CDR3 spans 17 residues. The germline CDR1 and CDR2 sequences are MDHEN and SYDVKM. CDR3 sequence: CASSAPLRQGFVTEAFF.

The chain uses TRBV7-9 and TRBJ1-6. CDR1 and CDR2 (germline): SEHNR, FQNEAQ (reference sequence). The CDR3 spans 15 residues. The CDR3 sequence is CASSLSGPVNSPLHF.

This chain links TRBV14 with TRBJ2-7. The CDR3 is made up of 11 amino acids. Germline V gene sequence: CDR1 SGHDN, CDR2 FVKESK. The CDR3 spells CASSHHHEQYF.

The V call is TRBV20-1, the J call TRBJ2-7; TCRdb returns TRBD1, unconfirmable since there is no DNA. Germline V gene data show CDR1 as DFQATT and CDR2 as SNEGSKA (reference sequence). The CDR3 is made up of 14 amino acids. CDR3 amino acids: CSARAATGVGEQYF.

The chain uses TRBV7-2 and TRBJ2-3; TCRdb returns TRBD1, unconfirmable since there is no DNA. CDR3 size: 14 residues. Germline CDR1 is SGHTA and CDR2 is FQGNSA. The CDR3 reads CASSRLMGADTQYF.